The clone carrying this TCR beta chain has a count of ten or more. The entry originates in a study of breast tumors, draining lymph nodes, adjacent tissues. Axillary draining lymph nodes of breast cancer patients supplied the node samples. The CDR3 has 12 amino acids. Germline CDR1 and CDR2: DFQATT and SNEGSKA (reference sequence). V was shortened by 5 bases and J by 0 bases, with 8 bases between the two germline ends. TCRdb re-analysed the multiplex PCR reads in MiXCR, keeping a single row per CDR3 protein. The sample comprises roughly 260,000 distinct CDR3 sequences, around 30% of which are singletons, and under 1.2% rests with the top ten.

This sequence joins TRBV20-1 and TRBJ2-7; no reliable D call. Specimen: axillary lymph node tissue. The receptor was derived from a female donor with breast cancer. Some clones in this sample may be carry-over from other donors' samples. The CDR3 protein is CSAYGTSYEQYF. The CDR3 nucleotides read TGCAGTGCTTACGGAACCTCCTACGAGCAGTACTTC.